The 20 T cell receptor beta chains below come from one sample, sequenced in a study of blood T cell repertoires in COVID-19 (dated by TCRdb to the early 2020s). Receptor libraries were prepared by the immunoSEQ multiplex PCR assay. Drawn from immuneACCESS, this table holds only the in-frame rearrangements with V and J called that TCRdb kept. Clones are partly lost; checked studies trace under half to an unresolved V gene and leave the rest unexplained. Recorded for this sample are around 78,000 clones; 80% to 90% of them occurred a single time. Roughly 11% of the sample comes from the top ten. The specimen sequenced was peripheral blood. The receptor set was obtained from a man between 65 and 85 years old with active or convalescent COVID-19.

The chain has TRBV19 and TRBJ2-3, with TRBD1 matching over 7 bases. V was pared by 2 bases and J by 7 bases, with 12 bases of the junction left unmatched. The CDR3 sequence is 16 residues long. Germline V gene sequence: CDR1 LNHDA, CDR2 SQIVND (reference sequence). The CDR3 reads CASSITPTGFRNTQYF. The CDR3 bases are TGTGCCAGTAGTATAACCCCGACAGGGTTTAGAAATACGCAGTATTTT. Full variable domain (missing parts from reference TRBV19 and TRBJ2-3): DGGITQSPKYLFRKEGQNVTLSCEQNLNHDAMYWYRQDPGQGLRLIYYSQIVNDFQKGDIAEGYSVSREKKESFPLTVTSAQKNPTAFYLCASSITPTGFRNTQYFGPGTRLTVL.

This chain joins TRBV3-1 (or the pseudogene TRBV3-2) and TRBJ1-1; D is uncertain. The CDR3 has 14 residues. Germline V gene data show CDR1 as LGHDT and CDR2 as YNNKEL (reference sequence). Trimming removed 4 bases from V and 6 bases from J, with 15 bases in between. CDR3 region: CASSPKTRIPEAFF. Written as DNA, the CDR3 is TGTGCCAGCAGCCCGAAGACAAGAATCCCTGAAGCTTTCTTT.

In this sample, this clone turned up a few times. The V gene is TRBV28, the J gene TRBJ2-7; weak D call: TRBD1 (6 bases). V was trimmed by 11 bases and J by 5 bases, leaving 19 bases between them. CDR1 is MDHEN, CDR2 SYDVKM, per germline. The CDR3 is 13 amino acids. The CDR3, as DNA: TGTGCCTACTTGGACAGACAAAACGACGAGCAGTACTTC. It translates to CAYLDRQNDEQYF.

The rearrangement uses TRBV19 and TRBJ1-1; 9 bases map to TRBD1. Germline loops: CDR1 LNHDA, CDR2 SQIVND (reference sequence). V was pared by 5 bases and J by 3 bases, with 7 bases of the junction left unmatched. The CDR3 contains 15 residues. CDR3 sequence (DNA): TGTGCCAGTAGTGTACAGGGGGCTGTTGACACTGAAGCTTTCTTT. Amino acids: CASSVQGAVDTEAFF.

The V and J genes are TRBV20-1 and TRBJ1-6, with 10 bases matching TRBD1. With V trimmed by 3 bases and J by 14 bases, 7 bases remained unmatched. The V gene's germline CDR1 is DFQATT and CDR2 SNEGSKA (reference sequence). This CDR3 contains 13 residues. CDR3 DNA: TGCAGTGCTAGTCGACAGGGGGCAGCTTCCCTCCACTTT. It specifies CSASRQGAASLHF.

The chain employs TRBV30 and TRBJ1-1; 9 bases agree with TRBD1. The germline V gene encodes CDR1 GTSNPN and CDR2 SVGIG (reference sequence). With 3 bases clipped from V and 2 bases from J, the junction kept 10 bases outside the gene matches. The CDR3 extends over 16 amino acids. Here the CDR3 DNA reads TGTGCCTGGAGCGCCAACAGGGGGCGAAAAAACACTGAAGCTTTCTTT. Amino acid sequence: CAWSANRGRKNTEAFF.

The chain recombines TRBV6-2 or TRBV6-3 with TRBJ1-5; D perhaps matches TRBD1 (5 bases). The CDR3 is 18 residues long. Germline V CDR1 and CDR2: MNHEY, SVGEGT. V dropped 5 bases and J dropped 3 bases, with 23 bases sitting between them. The CDR3: CASSGAAGVLRSNQPQHF. Written as DNA, the CDR3 is TGTGCCAGCAGTGGGGCGGCCGGCGTCCTGAGGTCCAATCAGCCCCAGCATTTT.

The chain links TRBV6-5 to TRBJ2-1; D is perhaps TRBD2 (6 bases). The length of the CDR3 is 12 residues. The V end was cut by 0 bases, the J end by 9 bases, with 6 bases between. CDR1 and CDR2 from the germline V gene are MNHEY and SVGAGI. Here the CDR3 reads CASSYSGGEQFF. The DNA of the CDR3 is TGTGCCAGCAGTTACTCGGGGGGTGAGCAGTTCTTC.

This chain links TRBV3-1 (or the pseudogene TRBV3-2) with TRBJ2-2; D perhaps matches TRBD1 (7 bases). This CDR3 is 14 amino acids long. V lost 2 bases and J 4 bases, leaving 8 bases between the germline ends. Germline CDR1 LGHDT, CDR2 YNNKEL (reference sequence). The CDR3 reads CASSQQGGTGELFF. In nucleotides, the CDR3 is TGTGCCAGCAGCCAACAGGGGGGCACCGGGGAGCTGTTTTTT.

This chain links TRBV13 with TRBJ2-1; 12 nucleotides line up with TRBD2. V gave up 0 bases and J gave up 5 bases; unmatched junction bases: 5. Germline loops: CDR1 PRHDT, CDR2 FYEKMQ (reference sequence). CDR3 length: 17 amino acids. CDR3 protein: CASSLGRTSGIDNEQFF. CDR3 DNA: TGTGCCAGCAGCTTAGGCCGGACTAGCGGGATAGACAATGAGCAGTTCTTC.

The chain joins TRBV4-1 to TRBJ1-5; D is perhaps TRBD1 (6 bases). This CDR3 has 17 residues. Germline V gives CDR1 MGHRA, CDR2 YSYEKL. V was trimmed by 0 bases and J by 5 bases, leaving 17 bases between them. The CDR3 protein is CASSQDLTQGWDQPQHF. CDR3 DNA: TGCGCCAGCAGCCAAGATCTTACTCAGGGGTGGGATCAGCCCCAGCATTTT.

A note on this clone: This sample includes further DNA sequences coding for the same CDR3. The chain has TRBV10-3 and TRBJ2-2, with D uncertain. From germline, CDR1 is ENHRY and CDR2 SYGVKD. Deletions cut 4 bases from V and 1 base from J, with 4 bases between. This CDR3 spans 13 amino acids. CDR3: CAISGQNTGELFF. CDR3 sequence (DNA): TGTGCCATCAGTGGGCAGAACACCGGGGAGCTGTTTTTT.

This rearrangement joins TRBV3-1 (or the pseudogene TRBV3-2) to TRBJ1-5, with D uncertain. This CDR3 has 13 amino acids. CDR1 and CDR2 from the germline V gene are LGHDT and YNNKEL (reference sequence). With 4 bases removed from V and 10 bases from J, the gap between germline ends came to 14 bases. This chain's CDR3 is CASSPTVGGPQHF. In nucleotides, the CDR3 is TGTGCCAGCAGCCCCACCGTCGGTGGTCCCCAGCATTTT.

The chain carries TRBV28 and TRBJ1-5; 8 nucleotides match TRBD1. Trimming at V came to 7 bases and at J to 6 bases, leaving 11 bases not matched to a gene. The CDR3 loop spans 15 amino acids. The germline gives CDR1 MDHEN, CDR2 SYDVKM. DNA for the CDR3: TGTGCCAGCATCAAGGGCACAGGGGGAGGTCAGCCCCAGCATTTT. Translation: CASIKGTGGGQPQHF.

The rearrangement links TRBV4-2 to TRBJ2-7, with 8 bases lining up with TRBD1. Germline trimming cut 3 bases from V and 0 bases from J; bases unmatched to any gene: 1. The CDR3 contains 14 residues. The germline V gene encodes CDR1 LGHNA and CDR2 YNFKEQ. The CDR3, as DNA: TGTGCCAGCAGCCAGGACAGGGTCTCCTACGAGCAGTACTTC. Translated, it gives CASSQDRVSYEQYF.

This chain joins TRBV6-2 or TRBV6-3 and TRBJ2-7; TRBD2 matches 13 bases. The germline gives CDR1 MNHEY, CDR2 SVGEGT. V trimming: 6 bases; J trimming: 3 bases; junction bases outside the gene matches: 14. The CDR3 spans 18 residues. CDR3 nucleotides: TGTGCCAGCAGCCCCCCGCTACTAGCGGGAGGGCCGGTCTACGAGCAGTACTTC. Translated, it gives CASSPPLLAGGPVYEQYF.

The V gene is TRBV18, the J gene TRBJ2-6; the match to TRBD1 covers 8 bases. The CDR3 consists of 16 residues. The germline V gene encodes CDR1 KGHSH and CDR2 LQKENI. V lost 2 bases to trimming and J lost 4 bases; unmatched junction nucleotides: 4. The CDR3: CASSPNRGSGANVLTF. The CDR3, as DNA: TGTGCCAGCTCACCAAACAGGGGGTCCGGGGCCAACGTCCTGACTTTC.

This clone was seen once. V and J are TRBV6-2 or TRBV6-3 and TRBJ2-2, with D possibly matching TRBD2 (6 bases). Trimming removed 6 bases from V and 2 bases from J, with 19 bases in between. Germline lookup yields CDR1 MNHEY and CDR2 SVGEGT. This CDR3 is built from 17 residues. CDR3 coding DNA: TGTGCCAGCAGCTGGGTCGGGGGATTAATAAACACCGGGGAGCTGTTTTTT. It codes for CASSWVGGLINTGELFF.

V is TRBV4-1 and J is TRBJ1-2, with TRBD1 matching over 7 bases. The germline CDR1 and CDR2 sequences are MGHRA and YSYEKL. V was clipped by 4 bases and J by 5 bases; unmatched bases: 7. This CDR3 has 14 amino acids. CDR3 bases: TGCGCCAGCAGCCTAGGGACAGAAGCATATGGCTACACCTTC. Protein sequence: CASSLGTEAYGYTF.

This clone showed up just once. The genes are TRBV6-5 and TRBJ2-5; 8 bases map to TRBD1. Unmatched junction bases numbered 13, after V lost 9 bases and J lost 7 bases. This CDR3 is built from 14 residues. CDR1 is MNHEY and CDR2 is SVGAGI in the germline V gene. The CDR3 spells CASLPTGAGGTQYF. Here the CDR3 DNA reads TGTGCCAGTTTACCGACAGGGGCCGGCGGGACCCAGTACTTC.